Listed below are T cell receptor beta chains from one sample, sequenced in a study of shared clonotypes between healthy human individuals. The protocol was immunoSEQ multiplex PCR, while the TCRdb copy is restricted to in-frame clones and leaves out a portion. The repertoire consists of 800,000 to 1,200,000 clones, with more than 75% occurring once and the leading ten covering approximately 0.5%. Specimen: memory CD4+ T cells from PBMCs. All receptors come from a man between 18 and 35 years old in good health. Some clones in this sample may be carry-over from other donors' samples. CDR3s leave out the opening cysteine and the closing phenylalanine or tryptophan.

V gene: TRBV5-5
J gene: TRBJ1-3
CDR3 protein: ASSLVLLSGNTIY

V gene: TRBV28
J gene: TRBJ2-7
CDR3 protein: ASSLLHEQY

V gene: TRBV4-2
J gene: TRBJ2-7
CDR3 protein: ASSQLAGDYEQY

V gene: TRBV28
J gene: TRBJ1-2
CDR3 protein: ASSLGGLGYT

V gene: TRBV7-9
J gene: TRBJ2-3
CDR3 protein: ASSPRGAGPTQY

V gene: TRBV5-1
J gene: TRBJ2-3
CDR3 protein: ASTSRRGGLTDTQY

V gene: TRBV7-2
J gene: TRBJ2-1
CDR3 protein: ASSRTGVYNEQF

V gene: TRBV2
J gene: TRBJ1-1
CDR3 protein: ASSLQGIGAF

V gene: TRBV25-1
J gene: NA
CDR3 protein: ASSPPGHRTYEQY

V gene: TRBV6-4
J gene: TRBJ2-1
CDR3 protein: ASSEQARGEQF

V gene: TRBV28
J gene: TRBJ1-1
CDR3 protein: ASSPYRDTEAF

V gene: TRBV5-6
J gene: TRBJ1-1
CDR3 protein: ASSLESEAF

V gene: TRBV5-1
J gene: TRBJ1-1
CDR3 protein: ASSPARLGNTEAF

V gene: TRBV29-1
J gene: TRBJ1-2
CDR3 protein: SVAMGQGVYGYT

V gene: TRBV4-3
J gene: TRBJ1-6
CDR3 protein: ASSQSPGPPVSPLH

V gene: TRBV11-2
J gene: TRBJ2-1
CDR3 protein: ASSLDRGPGGVYNEQF

V gene: TRBV5-1
J gene: TRBJ2-1
CDR3 protein: ASSLGLAASYNEQF

V gene: TRBV10-3
J gene: TRBJ2-5
CDR3 protein: AISRAQGDGRGGETQY

V gene: TRBV7-2
J gene: TRBJ1-2
CDR3 protein: ASSLAAPPSLYGYT

V gene: TRBV6-5
J gene: TRBJ1-1
CDR3 protein: ASSYPGQGNTEAF

V gene: TRBV19
J gene: TRBJ2-1
CDR3 protein: ASTYRIREGMINEQF

V gene: TRBV28
J gene: TRBJ1-4
CDR3 protein: ASSLRQIRGTNEKLF

V gene: TRBV7-2
J gene: TRBJ2-7
CDR3 protein: ASSPGRRPGEQY

V gene: TRBV10-2
J gene: TRBJ2-7
CDR3 protein: ASRPGLAGYEQY

V gene: TRBV28
J gene: TRBJ1-5
CDR3 protein: ASRGTGPKPQH

V gene: TRBV7-2
J gene: TRBJ2-7
CDR3 protein: ASSSRGLVDDEQY

V gene: TRBV5-1
J gene: TRBJ2-1
CDR3 protein: ASSPGLAQSYNEQF

V gene: TRBV5-6
J gene: TRBJ2-5
CDR3 protein: ASSLGGSKGQETQY

V gene: TRBV19
J gene: TRBJ2-5
CDR3 protein: ASIYQGAQETQY

V gene: TRBV5-1
J gene: TRBJ2-6
CDR3 protein: ASSFERQNPSGANVLT

V gene: TRBV7-2
J gene: TRBJ2-4
CDR3 protein: ASSLSGQREGYIQY

V gene: TRBV18
J gene: TRBJ1-4
CDR3 protein: ASSPSLPPSEKLF

V gene: TRBV11-2
J gene: TRBJ1-2
CDR3 protein: ASSFRQGLTYGYT

V gene: TRBV9
J gene: TRBJ1-4
CDR3 protein: ASSATVTNEKLF

V gene: TRBV20-1
J gene: TRBJ2-3
CDR3 protein: SAHSEFTQY

V gene: TRBV6-6
J gene: TRBJ2-5
CDR3 protein: ASEEAGVGTQY

V gene: TRBV7-9
J gene: TRBJ1-4
CDR3 protein: ASSFGQGGEKLF

V gene: TRBV6-1
J gene: TRBJ2-5
CDR3 protein: ANSGRRGSETQY

V gene: TRBV7-8
J gene: TRBJ1-5
CDR3 protein: ASSSRDSYQPQH

V gene: TRBV6-5
J gene: TRBJ2-1
CDR3 protein: ASNRAGVPYNEQF

V gene: TRBV7-8
J gene: TRBJ2-5
CDR3 protein: ASSSGTLPGAQY

V gene: TRBV9
J gene: TRBJ2-5
CDR3 protein: ASSVAGGGYQETQY

V gene: TRBV4-2
J gene: TRBJ2-5
CDR3 protein: ASSQGGTEETQY

V gene: TRBV10-3
J gene: TRBJ1-1
CDR3 protein: AISELTGGTEAF

V gene: TRBV7-8
J gene: TRBJ2-1
CDR3 protein: ASSLREVRTSGSNEQF

V gene: TRBV5-1
J gene: TRBJ1-1
CDR3 protein: ASSYRQGAGTEAF

V gene: TRBV4-2
J gene: TRBJ2-5
CDR3 protein: ASSQSTGATAETQY

V gene: TRBV6-5
J gene: TRBJ2-2
CDR3 protein: ASRSGGRNTGELF

V gene: TRBV7-2
J gene: TRBJ2-3
CDR3 protein: ASSPRASTDTQY